This is a list of T cell receptor beta chains from one sample in a study of shared clonotypes between healthy human individuals. This table comes from immunoSEQ multiplex PCR, and its TCRdb copy is limited to in-frame clones, with some not included. The table shows more than 1.2 million clones, with approximately 98.5% occurring only once. Sequencing was performed on naive CD4+ T cells sorted from blood. These receptor sequences come from a man aged 25-45 years in good health. CDR3s include the opening cysteine and the closing phenylalanine or tryptophan. The order of the fields is D gene, V gene, J gene, clone size, CDR3 DNA, CDR3 protein. The D gene is left open where the match is weak. Clone size is shown for a subset of rows, as once, few, many or a class of expanded clone.

d_call: TRBD2; v_call: TRBV6-6; j_call: TRBJ2-5; clone_size: NA; cdr3_nt: TGTGCCAGCAGTTACTCCTCTAGCGGAAACCAAGAGACCCAGTACTTC; cdr3_aa: CASSYSSSGNQETQYF
d_call: TRBD2; v_call: TRBV30; j_call: TRBJ2-5; clone_size: NA; cdr3_nt: TGTGCCTGGACTAGCGGGCTTGAGACCCAGTACTTC; cdr3_aa: CAWTSGLETQYF
d_call: NA; v_call: TRBV29-1; j_call: TRBJ1-3; clone_size: NA; cdr3_nt: TGCAGCGTTGAAGTTGGACATAGCTCTGGAAACACCATATATTTT; cdr3_aa: CSVEVGHSSGNTIYF
d_call: NA; v_call: TRBV2; j_call: TRBJ2-6; clone_size: NA; cdr3_nt: TGTGCCAGCAGCGACACCTCTGGGGCCAACGTCCTGACTTTC; cdr3_aa: CASSDTSGANVLTF
d_call: TRBD1; v_call: TRBV9; j_call: TRBJ1-1; clone_size: once; cdr3_nt: TGTGCCAGCAGCGTAAGGGGGACAGGGGTCGGGAACACTGAAGCTTTCTTT; cdr3_aa: CASSVRGTGVGNTEAFF
d_call: NA; v_call: TRBV11-3; j_call: TRBJ2-1; clone_size: NA; cdr3_nt: TGTGCCAGCAGCTACTCTCAGGGGAGCAATGAGCAGTTCTTC; cdr3_aa: CASSYSQGSNEQFF
d_call: TRBD2; v_call: TRBV7-2; j_call: TRBJ2-7; clone_size: once; cdr3_nt: TGTGCCAGCAGCCAGGGACTAGCGGCCGCCTACGAGCAGTACTTC; cdr3_aa: CASSQGLAAAYEQYF
d_call: TRBD2; v_call: TRBV19; j_call: TRBJ2-1; clone_size: NA; cdr3_nt: TGTGCCAGTAGCGATAAGAGCGGGAGGAACCCAAGCTCCTACAATGAGCAGTTCTTC; cdr3_aa: CASSDKSGRNPSSYNEQFF
d_call: NA; v_call: TRBV19; j_call: TRBJ2-2; clone_size: NA; cdr3_nt: TGTGCCAGTAGTATCGGTCGGGGACACACCGGGGAGCTGTTTTTT; cdr3_aa: CASSIGRGHTGELFF
d_call: TRBD2; v_call: TRBV9; j_call: TRBJ2-3; clone_size: NA; cdr3_nt: TGTGCCAGCAGCCATTTAACTAGCGGGATCACAGATACGCAGTATTTT; cdr3_aa: CASSHLTSGITDTQYF
d_call: NA; v_call: TRBV21-1; j_call: TRBJ2-7; clone_size: once; cdr3_nt: TGTGCCAGCAGCAGAGCCGACGGGGGCGAGCAGTACTTC; cdr3_aa: CASSRADGGEQYF
d_call: TRBD1; v_call: TRBV9; j_call: TRBJ2-1; clone_size: NA; cdr3_nt: TGTGCCAGCAGCCCCGGACAGGGCCCTTACAATGAGCAGTTCTTC; cdr3_aa: CASSPGQGPYNEQFF
d_call: NA; v_call: TRBV7-3; j_call: TRBJ1-1; clone_size: NA; cdr3_nt: TGTGCCAGCAGCACCCAACCGGACAGGAACACTGAAGCTTTCTTT; cdr3_aa: CASSTQPDRNTEAFF
d_call: NA; v_call: TRBV11-2; j_call: TRBJ2-7; clone_size: once; cdr3_nt: TGTGCCAGCAGCCGCGGACAGACCTACGAGCAGTACTTC; cdr3_aa: CASSRGQTYEQYF
d_call: NA; v_call: TRBV4-2; j_call: TRBJ1-1; clone_size: NA; cdr3_nt: TGTGCCAGCAGCCAAGCGGACGAGGGGCCCAGCACTGAAGCTTTCTTT; cdr3_aa: CASSQADEGPSTEAFF
d_call: NA; v_call: TRBV4-1; j_call: TRBJ2-7; clone_size: NA; cdr3_nt: TGCGCCAGCAGCCAAGTCGGGATTACCTACGAGCAGTACTTC; cdr3_aa: CASSQVGITYEQYF
d_call: TRBD1; v_call: TRBV6-5; j_call: TRBJ1-2; clone_size: NA; cdr3_nt: TGTGCCAGCAGTTTAACCGGGACAGGGGGCAATGGCTACACCTTC; cdr3_aa: CASSLTGTGGNGYTF
d_call: NA; v_call: TRBV18; j_call: TRBJ2-7; clone_size: NA; cdr3_nt: TGTGCCAGCTCACCATTGCCGGGCTCGTCCTACGAGCAGTACTTC; cdr3_aa: CASSPLPGSSYEQYF
d_call: NA; v_call: TRBV28; j_call: TRBJ2-2; clone_size: NA; cdr3_nt: TGTGCCAGCAACCTAAACACCGGGGAGCTGTTTTTT; cdr3_aa: CASNLNTGELFF
d_call: TRBD2; v_call: TRBV7-2; j_call: TRBJ2-7; clone_size: NA; cdr3_nt: TGTGCCAGCAGCATGGGTCTAGCGGGGCCCCAGGGGGAGCAGTACTTC; cdr3_aa: CASSMGLAGPQGEQYF
d_call: TRBD2; v_call: TRBV29-1; j_call: TRBJ2-1; clone_size: NA; cdr3_nt: TGCAGCGTTGCGGGACTAGCCTACAATGAGCAGTTCTTC; cdr3_aa: CSVAGLAYNEQFF
d_call: NA; v_call: TRBV7-3; j_call: TRBJ1-1; clone_size: NA; cdr3_nt: TGTGCCAGCAGCTTCGGGGGGTCCACTGAAGCTTTCTTT; cdr3_aa: CASSFGGSTEAFF
d_call: NA; v_call: TRBV5-4; j_call: TRBJ2-2; clone_size: NA; cdr3_nt: TGTGCCAGCAGAAAGAGGGCGGAGGACACCGGGGAGCTGTTTTTT; cdr3_aa: CASRKRAEDTGELFF
d_call: NA; v_call: TRBV10-1; j_call: TRBJ2-7; clone_size: NA; cdr3_nt: TGCGCCAGCAGTGAGACCGGGGACGAGCAGTACTTC; cdr3_aa: CASSETGDEQYF
d_call: NA; v_call: TRBV14; j_call: TRBJ2-7; clone_size: NA; cdr3_nt: TGTGCCAGCAGCCAAGATTTCACGAGCTCCTACGAGCAGTACTTC; cdr3_aa: CASSQDFTSSYEQYF
d_call: NA; v_call: TRBV28; j_call: TRBJ2-7; clone_size: NA; cdr3_nt: TGTGCCAGCAGTTTGATCGCGGGATATGTAAGCGAGCAGTACTTC; cdr3_aa: CASSLIAGYVSEQYF
d_call: TRBD2; v_call: TRBV6-4; j_call: TRBJ2-3; clone_size: NA; cdr3_nt: TGTGCCAGCAGACCGGGGGCTAGCGGGATCACAGATACGCAGTATTTT; cdr3_aa: CASRPGASGITDTQYF
d_call: TRBD1; v_call: TRBV5-1; j_call: TRBJ1-4; clone_size: NA; cdr3_nt: TGCGCCAGCAGGATGACAGGGGGCGTAACTAATGAAAAACTGTTTTTT; cdr3_aa: CASRMTGGVTNEKLFF
d_call: TRBD1; v_call: TRBV5-5; j_call: TRBJ1-5; clone_size: NA; cdr3_nt: TGTGCCAGCAGCTTGAGGACAGGGCTCGATAGCAATCAGCCCCAGCATTTT; cdr3_aa: CASSLRTGLDSNQPQHF
d_call: TRBD1; v_call: TRBV4-3; j_call: TRBJ2-6; clone_size: NA; cdr3_nt: TGCGCCAGCAGCCAGACAGGGGCTGGGGCCAACGTCCTGACTTTC; cdr3_aa: CASSQTGAGANVLTF
d_call: TRBD2; v_call: TRBV5-1; j_call: TRBJ2-1; clone_size: NA; cdr3_nt: TGCGCCAGCAGCTCCAGCGGGAGGGAGTATGATGAGCAGTTCTTC; cdr3_aa: CASSSSGREYDEQFF
d_call: TRBD2; v_call: TRBV28; j_call: TRBJ2-5; clone_size: NA; cdr3_nt: TGTGCCAGCAGGCCAGCGGGACTAGCGGGAGGGCCTCTTGGTGGAGAGACCCAGTACTTC; cdr3_aa: CASRPAGLAGGPLGGETQYF
d_call: NA; v_call: TRBV2; j_call: TRBJ1-5; clone_size: NA; cdr3_nt: TGTGCCAGCGGTCTGTGGAATAGCAATCAGCCCCAGCATTTT; cdr3_aa: CASGLWNSNQPQHF
d_call: NA; v_call: TRBV5-4; j_call: TRBJ2-4; clone_size: NA; cdr3_nt: TGTGCCAGCAGCTTGGGGGGCCCGGTGGGGGTAGCCAAAAACATTCAGTACTTC; cdr3_aa: CASSLGGPVGVAKNIQYF
d_call: TRBD1; v_call: TRBV5-1; j_call: TRBJ1-2; clone_size: NA; cdr3_nt: TGCGCCAGCTCCCGGGACAGAGGCGACTATGGCTACACCTTC; cdr3_aa: CASSRDRGDYGYTF
d_call: NA; v_call: TRBV5-1; j_call: TRBJ2-2; clone_size: NA; cdr3_nt: TGCGCCAGTAGCTCCGGTCCGAACACCGGGGAGCTGTTTTTT; cdr3_aa: CASSSGPNTGELFF
d_call: NA; v_call: TRBV10-3; j_call: TRBJ2-7; clone_size: NA; cdr3_nt: TGTGCCATCGGGTCTAGCGAAACGGGGGAGCAGTACTTC; cdr3_aa: CAIGSSETGEQYF
d_call: TRBD1; v_call: TRBV27; j_call: TRBJ2-7; clone_size: NA; cdr3_nt: TGTGCCAGCAGTTTAACAGGGGGGCCCGGGATTCTGTACGAGCAGTACTTC; cdr3_aa: CASSLTGGPGILYEQYF
d_call: TRBD2; v_call: TRBV5-1; j_call: TRBJ2-3; clone_size: NA; cdr3_nt: TGCGCCAGCAGCTTGGGACTAGCGGACCTCACAGATACGCAGTATTTT; cdr3_aa: CASSLGLADLTDTQYF
d_call: TRBD1; v_call: TRBV28; j_call: TRBJ2-2; clone_size: NA; cdr3_nt: TGTGCCAGCAGTCCCATCAGAAGGGGGCGGGACACCGGGGAGCTGTTTTTT; cdr3_aa: CASSPIRRGRDTGELFF
d_call: TRBD2; v_call: TRBV9; j_call: TRBJ2-1; clone_size: NA; cdr3_nt: TGTGCCAGCAGCGTAGCAGCGGGAGTCCACAATGAGCAGTTCTTC; cdr3_aa: CASSVAAGVHNEQFF
d_call: NA; v_call: TRBV6-5; j_call: TRBJ1-4; clone_size: NA; cdr3_nt: TGTGCCAGCAGTTATATCCCTCCGGCGGCTGAAAAACTGTTTTTT; cdr3_aa: CASSYIPPAAEKLFF
d_call: NA; v_call: TRBV5-1; j_call: TRBJ2-5; clone_size: NA; cdr3_nt: TGCGCCAGCAGCTTGGAATCAGAGACCCAGTACTTC; cdr3_aa: CASSLESETQYF
d_call: TRBD1; v_call: TRBV7-8; j_call: TRBJ1-5; clone_size: NA; cdr3_nt: TGTGCCAGCAGCTTAGGTGGCCAGGGGGGAGAGCCCCAGCATTTT; cdr3_aa: CASSLGGQGGEPQHF
d_call: NA; v_call: TRBV30; j_call: TRBJ1-2; clone_size: NA; cdr3_nt: TGTGCCTGGACGCCCCCGGGTAAGGGTTACACCTTC; cdr3_aa: CAWTPPGKGYTF
d_call: NA; v_call: TRBV30; j_call: TRBJ1-2; clone_size: NA; cdr3_nt: TGTGCCTGGAGTGTACTTGGGGACTACTCCTTCTCCGCCTATGGCTACACCTTC; cdr3_aa: CAWSVLGDYSFSAYGYTF
d_call: TRBD1; v_call: TRBV11-2; j_call: TRBJ1-2; clone_size: once; cdr3_nt: TGTGCCAGCAGCCCCTTAGGACAGGGGAGAAACTATGGCTACACCTTC; cdr3_aa: CASSPLGQGRNYGYTF